Detailed here is one T cell receptor beta chain. The data stem from a study of cytomegalovirus exposure and HLA in healthy donors. Trimming removed 6 bases from V and 0 bases from J; junction bases left unmatched: 11. CDR3 size: 18 residues. The V gene's germline CDR1 is MDHEN and CDR2 SYDVKM. Use of 60 Vbeta and 13 Jbeta primers characterized the PCR. Profiling relied on immunoSEQ multiplex PCR, and the TCRdb table lists in-frame clones only, not all of them. The data contain about 190,000 clones, more than 75% of them singletons. The source of this sequence is a woman between 45 and 60 years old in good health and CMV-seropositive. This chain links TRBV28 with TRBJ2-6, with 7 bases aligning to TRBD1. Source material: PBMCs. The DNA for the CDR3 is TGTGCCAGCAGCCTCTCCGGGACAGCCCCCTCTGGGGCCAACGTCCTGACTTTC. As protein: CASSLSGTAPSGANVLTF.